This T cell receptor (beta chain) was recovered during a study of shared clonotypes between healthy human individuals. With 5 bases removed from V and 3 bases from J, the gap between germline ends came to 10 bases. CDR1 and CDR2 (germline): SGHTA, FQGNSA. CDR3 size: 14 residues. TCRdb's copy holds only in-frame clones and misses some; the assay was immunoSEQ multiplex PCR. The sample holds some 240,000 clones, approximately 65% seen once. The sample taken for sequencing was memory CD4+ T cells sorted from blood. This sample's subset: CD45RA-negative fraction. This chain links TRBV7-2 with TRBJ2-2; D may be TRBD1 or TRBD2 (5 bases each). The clonotype originates from a man aged 25-45 years in good health. The CDR3 nucleotides read TGTGCCAGCAGCCGGGACGATTACACCGGGGAGCTGTTTTTT. Protein product: CASSRDDYTGELFF.